The rows below give T cell receptor beta chains drawn from one sample of a study of siplizumab effects on memory and regulatory T cells. Sequencing was performed with immunoSEQ multiplex PCR; in TCRdb, only in-frame clones are kept and a portion is missing. The sample has some 100,000 clones, about 92% seen once. The specimen sequenced was Tregs sorted from blood. These receptor sequences come from a human donor in good health. CDR3s include the opening cysteine and the closing phenylalanine or tryptophan. The order of the fields is D gene, clone size, J gene, V gene, CDR3 protein, CDR3 DNA. The D gene is left open where the match is weak. Clone sizes are given selectively: once, few, many, or a class where the clone is expanded.

>TRBD1|.|TRBJ1-2|TRBV27
CASSPRAVTGRGYTF
TGTGCCAGCAGTCCCAGAGCCGTGACAGGGAGGGGCTACACCTTC
>.|.|TRBJ1-6|TRBV10-3
CAIGAVDNSPLHF
TGTGCCATCGGGGCAGTCGATAATTCACCCCTCCACTTT
>.|.|TRBJ1-1|TRBV27
CASSPGGAGMGTEAFF
TGTGCCAGCAGTCCTGGGGGGGCAGGGATGGGCACTGAAGCTTTCTTT
>.|.|TRBJ2-7|TRBV11-2
CASSLGVGEGYEQYF
TGTGCCAGCAGCTTAGGGGTGGGAGAAGGCTACGAGCAGTACTTC
>.|.|TRBJ1-5|TRBV15
CATSRGSGGGNQPQHF
TGTGCCACCAGCAGGGGGTCGGGGGGAGGCAATCAGCCCCAGCATTTT
>TRBD1|.|TRBJ1-1|TRBV10-3
CAISDDRVRANTEAFF
TGTGCCATCAGTGACGACAGGGTAAGGGCGAACACTGAAGCTTTCTTT
>.|.|TRBJ1-5|TRBV6-5
CASSPQGVQPQHF
TGTGCCAGCAGCCCCCAGGGCGTTCAGCCCCAGCATTTT
>TRBD2|.|TRBJ2-7|TRBV5-1
CASSKGLAGSYEQYF
TGCGCCAGCAGCAAGGGACTAGCGGGTTCCTACGAGCAGTACTTC
>.|.|TRBJ2-1|TRBV5-1
CASSPSHPLSSYNEQFF
TGCGCCAGCAGCCCGAGTCATCCCCTTAGCTCCTACAATGAGCAGTTCTTC
>.|.|TRBJ1-3|TRBV11-3
CASSLASGNTIYF
TGTGCCAGCAGCTTAGCGAGCGGAAACACCATATATTTT
>TRBD1|.|TRBJ1-5|TRBV18
CASSPGQGNQPQHF
TGTGCCAGCTCACCTGGACAGGGCAATCAGCCCCAGCATTTT
>.|.|TRBJ1-1|TRBV19
CASSIYRLRADNTEAFF
TGTGCCAGTAGTATTTACAGGCTCCGCGCTGATAACACTGAAGCTTTCTTT
>.|.|TRBJ2-5|TRBV18
CASSPPQGSQETQYF
TGTGCCAGCTCACCACCGCAAGGGAGTCAAGAGACCCAGTACTTC
>TRBD2|.|TRBJ2-3|TRBV30
CAWTSGRGFFESTDTQYF
TGTGCCTGGACTAGCGGGAGGGGGTTTTTTGAAAGCACAGATACGCAGTATTTT
>TRBD1|.|TRBJ2-7|TRBV2
CASRGQGTDEQYF
TGTGCCAGCAGGGGACAGGGTACGGACGAGCAGTACTTC
>.|.|TRBJ2-7|TRBV23-1
CASSQSPVVGEQYF
TGCGCCAGCAGTCAATCCCCCGTAGTAGGCGAGCAGTACTTC
>TRBD1|.|TRBJ2-7|TRBV18
CASSATGQGVEQYF
TGTGCCAGCTCAGCCACGGGACAGGGAGTCGAGCAGTACTTC
>TRBD1|.|TRBJ2-7|TRBV27
CASSYGTGGEQYF
TGTGCCAGCAGTTATGGGACAGGGGGCGAGCAGTACTTC
>.|.|TRBJ1-2|TRBV7-9
CASSEDPGYTF
TGTGCCAGCAGTGAGGATCCTGGCTACACCTTC
>.|.|TRBJ2-5|TRBV7-6
CASSLGQETQYF
TGTGCCAGCAGCTTAGGCCAAGAGACCCAGTACTTC
>.|.|TRBJ2-2|TRBV6-5
CASSPLLMYPGELFF
TGTGCCAGCAGTCCCCTTTTGATGTACCCCGGGGAGCTGTTTTTT
>TRBD2|.|TRBJ2-7|TRBV19
CASSSTSVLYEQYF
TGTGCCAGTAGTTCAACTAGCGTTCTCTACGAGCAGTACTTC
>.|.|TRBJ1-4|TRBV5-1
CASSFETRNEKLFF
TGCGCCAGCAGCTTTGAGACGAGGAATGAAAAACTGTTTTTT
>.|.|TRBJ1-2|TRBV10-3
CAISESIENYGYTF
TGTGCCATCAGTGAGTCGATAGAGAACTATGGCTACACCTTC
>TRBD2|.|TRBJ2-1|TRBV9
CASSVGLAGAFYNEQFF
TGTGCCAGCAGCGTAGGTCTAGCGGGCGCCTTTTACAATGAGCAGTTCTTC
>.|.|TRBJ1-1|TRBV7-3
CASSLQVNTEAFF
TGTGCCAGCAGCTTACAGGTGAACACTGAAGCTTTCTTT
>.|.|TRBJ2-1|TRBV5-1
CASSAGTSNNEQFF
TGCGCCAGCAGCGCCGGGACTTCGAACAATGAGCAGTTCTTC
>.|.|TRBJ2-3|TRBV5-4
CASSASGVGTDTQYF
TGTGCCAGCAGCGCCAGTGGGGTCGGCACAGATACGCAGTATTTT
>.|.|TRBJ2-3|TRBV10-3
CAAGYGSTNTQYF
TGTGCCGCCGGGTATGGCTCCACAAATACGCAGTATTTT
>.|.|TRBJ2-1|TRBV7-9
CASSLMRGNYNEQFF
TGTGCCAGCAGCTTAATGAGGGGAAACTACAATGAGCAGTTCTTC
>.|.|TRBJ1-5|TRBV7-9
CASSLGDQPQHF
TGTGCCAGCAGCTTAGGAGATCAGCCCCAGCATTTT
>.|.|TRBJ1-1|TRBV2
CASSIAYEAFF
TGTGCCAGCAGTATTGCCTATGAAGCTTTCTTT
>.|.|TRBJ1-2|TRBV5-1
CASAKDGGYGGYTF
TGCGCCAGCGCCAAGGACGGGGGTTATGGGGGCTACACCTTC
>.|once|TRBJ1-4|TRBV5-1
CASSLAEEGKLFF
TGCGCCAGCAGCTTGGCCGAGGAGGGAAAACTGTTTTTT
>.|.|TRBJ2-7|TRBV18
CASSQTGYGGYEQYF
TGTGCCAGCTCACAAACAGGGTACGGAGGCTACGAGCAGTACTTC
>.|.|TRBJ1-6|TRBV6-5
CASSNFLLATLHF
TGTGCCAGCAGTAATTTCCTGTTAGCGACCCTCCACTTT
>.|.|TRBJ1-2|TRBV5-6
CASSLRGYGYTF
TGTGCCAGCAGCTTGCGCGGCTATGGCTACACCTTC
>.|.|TRBJ2-3|TRBV2
CASSDRDTQYF
TGTGCCAGCAGTGATCGGGATACGCAGTATTTT
>.|.|TRBJ2-1|TRBV11-2
CASSLVGGFQEQFF
TGTGCCAGCAGCTTAGTTGGTGGCTTCCAAGAGCAGTTCTTC
>.|.|TRBJ2-3|TRBV18
CASSRGLRTDTQYF
TGTGCCAGCTCACGGGGACTTCGCACAGATACGCAGTATTTT
>.|.|TRBJ2-5|TRBV10-2
CASSRAEETQYF
TGCGCCAGCAGTAGGGCCGAAGAGACCCAGTACTTC
>TRBD1|.|TRBJ1-1|TRBV19
CATNGGQGSSEAFF
TGTGCCACTAATGGGGGACAGGGGAGCTCTGAAGCTTTCTTT
>.|.|TRBJ2-1|TRBV6-6
CASSYSGVYNEQFF
TGTGCCAGCAGTTACTCCGGGGTCTACAATGAGCAGTTCTTC
>.|.|TRBJ1-6|TRBV2
CASNRFGSPLHF
TGTGCCAGCAACAGGTTCGGCTCACCCCTCCACTTT
>.|.|TRBJ1-2|TRBV5-1
CASSRGGDGYTF
TGCGCCAGCAGTAGAGGGGGAGACGGCTACACCTTC
>.|.|TRBJ2-5|TRBV5-1
CASSLDYGTQYF
TGCGCCAGCAGCTTGGACTACGGGACCCAGTACTTC
>.|.|TRBJ1-2|TRBV21-1
CASKQQGYGYTF
TGTGCCAGCAAACAACAGGGGTATGGCTACACCTTC
>.|.|TRBJ1-1|TRBV10-3
CAIRTEMNTEAFF
TGTGCCATCCGAACAGAGATGAACACTGAAGCTTTCTTT
>.|.|TRBJ2-5|TRBV6-5
CASSYIQSGETQYF
TGTGCCAGCAGTTACATTCAGAGCGGGGAGACCCAGTACTTC
>.|once|TRBJ2-7|TRBV12-1
CASSFGRGWYEQYF
TGTGCCAGCAGCTTTGGCAGGGGTTGGTACGAGCAGTACTTC
>.|.|TRBJ1-1|TRBV7-9
CASSLTGVEAFF
TGTGCCAGCAGCTTAACCGGGGTAGAAGCTTTCTTT
>.|.|TRBJ1-1|TRBV14
CASSFYPGAEAFF
TGTGCCAGCAGTTTCTACCCGGGGGCTGAAGCTTTCTTT
>.|.|TRBJ1-1|TRBV10-3
CAINPGGGSTEAFF
TGTGCCATCAATCCGGGCGGAGGAAGCACTGAAGCTTTCTTT